The rows below give T cell receptor beta chains drawn from one sample of a study of blood T cell repertoires in COVID-19. The repertoire was sequenced with immunoSEQ multiplex PCR; TCRdb's copy has only in-frame clones and lacks some. The table has about 220,000 clones, about 88% seen once. The sample comprised PBMCs or T cells enriched from blood (not recorded which). The receptors shown here come from a woman between 25 and 40 years old who had recovered from COVID-19. CDR3s include the opening cysteine and the closing phenylalanine or tryptophan. The order of the fields is D gene, V gene, J gene, clone size, CDR3 protein, CDR3 DNA. A D gene is named only where the DNA matches it firmly. Size is stated for part of the rows, as once, few or many counts, or as a class when the clone is expanded.

D: .
V: TRBV4-3
J: TRBJ1-5
size: few
CDR3: CASSQDLREPQHF
DNA: TGCGCCAGCAGCCAAGACCTCCGGGAGCCCCAGCATTTT

D: .
V: TRBV4-2
J: TRBJ2-7
size: once
CDR3: CASSRGGLYEQYF
DNA: TGTGCCAGCAGCCGCGGGGGCCTCTACGAGCAGTACTTC

D: .
V: TRBV7-2
J: TRBJ2-5
size: .
CDR3: CASSSSSIGGETQYF
DNA: TGTGCCAGCAGCTCGTCTTCAATAGGAGGGGAGACCCAGTACTTC

D: TRBD1
V: TRBV6-5
J: TRBJ1-3
size: .
CDR3: CASCPQGAGNTIYF
DNA: TGTGCCAGCTGCCCCCAGGGGGCTGGAAACACCATATATTTT

D: TRBD2
V: TRBV12-3/TRBV12-4
J: TRBJ2-5
size: .
CDR3: CASSRTSDGTQYF
DNA: TGTGCCAGCAGTCGGACTAGTGACGGGACCCAGTACTTC

D: .
V: TRBV27
J: TRBJ1-5
size: .
CDR3: CASSFTGNQPQHF
DNA: TGTGCCAGCAGTTTTACAGGAAATCAGCCCCAGCATTTT

D: .
V: TRBV12-3/TRBV12-4
J: TRBJ1-5
size: .
CDR3: CASSFIQNQPQHF
DNA: TGTGCCAGCAGCTTTATACAGAATCAGCCCCAGCATTTT

D: TRBD1
V: TRBV6-2/TRBV6-3
J: TRBJ1-1
size: once
CDR3: CASSYSYPAGTGWGTEAFF
DNA: TGTGCCAGCAGTTACTCGTATCCCGCCGGGACAGGGTGGGGCACTGAAGCTTTCTTT

D: .
V: TRBV6-5
J: TRBJ1-5
size: many
CDR3: CASSWGINQPQHF
DNA: TGTGCCAGCAGTTGGGGCATTAATCAGCCCCAGCATTTT

D: TRBD1
V: TRBV5-1
J: TRBJ1-1
size: .
CDR3: CASSFGTGHTEAFF
DNA: TGCGCCAGCAGCTTCGGGACAGGGCACACTGAAGCTTTCTTT

D: TRBD1
V: TRBV4-1
J: TRBJ1-4
size: .
CDR3: CASSQAHRGDKLFF
DNA: TGCGCCAGCAGCCAAGCTCACAGGGGGGACAAACTGTTTTTT

D: .
V: TRBV19
J: TRBJ1-2
size: once
CDR3: CASTQSRGNSPTNYGYTF
DNA: TGTGCCAGTACCCAATCAAGGGGCAATTCCCCGACTAACTATGGCTACACCTTC

D: .
V: TRBV7-2
J: TRBJ1-2
size: .
CDR3: CASSLASGASQGSRGYTF
DNA: TGTGCCAGCAGCTTAGCGTCAGGGGCTTCACAGGGCTCTCGAGGCTACACCTTC

D: .
V: TRBV6-5
J: TRBJ1-2
size: .
CDR3: CASSYSTANYGYTF
DNA: TGTGCCAGCAGTTACAGTACAGCAAACTATGGCTACACCTTC

D: .
V: TRBV19
J: TRBJ2-7
size: .
CDR3: CATTGPGVDEQYF
DNA: TGTGCCACCACGGGACCGGGGGTCGACGAGCAGTACTTC

D: TRBD2
V: TRBV11-3
J: TRBJ2-1
size: .
CDR3: CASSLSRSGGSDEQFF
DNA: TGTGCCAGCAGCTTATCACGGAGCGGGGGGAGCGATGAGCAGTTCTTC

D: TRBD2
V: TRBV6-6
J: TRBJ2-5
size: .
CDR3: CASSYVSGGGQETQYF
DNA: TGTGCCAGCAGTTACGTCAGCGGGGGGGGCCAAGAGACCCAGTACTTC

D: TRBD1
V: TRBV7-3
J: TRBJ2-1
size: .
CDR3: CASSHGQGDDEQFF
DNA: TGTGCCAGCAGCCACGGACAGGGAGATGATGAGCAGTTCTTC

D: TRBD1
V: TRBV4-3
J: TRBJ2-7
size: .
CDR3: CASSLNSGTGGVEQYF
DNA: TGCGCCAGCAGCCTAAATTCCGGGACAGGAGGAGTGGAGCAGTACTTC

D: TRBD2
V: TRBV19
J: TRBJ2-1
size: once
CDR3: CASSIHPIAGGYNEQFF
DNA: TGTGCCAGTAGTATACACCCGATAGCGGGGGGCTACAATGAGCAGTTCTTC

D: .
V: TRBV9
J: TRBJ2-5
size: .
CDR3: CASSPKGSFGETQYF
DNA: TGTGCCAGCAGCCCAAAAGGGAGCTTCGGAGAGACCCAGTACTTC

D: .
V: TRBV7-2
J: TRBJ2-5
size: .
CDR3: CASSLGVGGTETQYF
DNA: TGTGCCAGCAGCTTAGGGGTGGGCGGGACAGAGACCCAGTACTTC